This entry features one TCR beta chain sequence. No antigen is known for it. Coverage ceases 3 residues before the CDR3 finishes, and the germline J gene fills in the end. These data originate in a study of T cells in women clearing cervical HPV infection. Whole-study context: With HLA typing for only a few women, HLA confounding remains possible. Whole-study findings and limits: Controls had more TRBV6-7 (around 0.15%) than cases (approximately 0.11%).

Genomic DNA, averaging about 1,300 ng per sample, yielded TCR beta CDR3 via immunoSEQ. Only in-frame clones appear in the TCRdb table, and some are missing; sequencing was by immunoSEQ multiplex PCR. In all, the sample yields around 39,000 clones. CDR1 and CDR2 from the germline V gene are MGHDK and SYGVNS. V lost 2 bases, J lost 7 bases, and 3 bases stayed unmatched. The CDR3 sequence is 14 residues long. The sequencing sample was made of blood buffy coat. This receptor was taken from a woman between 18 and 69 years old with a cervical HPV16 infection that either progressed to CIN3+ or cleared (not recorded which). This sequence joins TRBV25-1 and TRBJ2-2; 8 bases line up with TRBD1. CDR3 protein: CASSEQGAVGELFF. CDR3 DNA (partial): TGTGCCAGCAGTGAACAGGGGGCGGTCGGGGAG.